This is a list of T cell receptor beta chains from one sample in a study of CD8+ T cells in alopecia areata. Assay: immunoSEQ multiplex PCR; the TCRdb copy retains only in-frame clones and omits some. Of approximately 200,000 clones listed, about three fifths are singletons. The specimen was CD4+ T cells sorted from blood, collected at week 4, from a patient treated with tofacitinib. The receptors originated from a human donor with alopecia areata. CDR3s include the opening cysteine and the closing phenylalanine or tryptophan. The D gene is left open where the match is weak. Clone size is given for some rows only: seen once, a few or many times, or a class if the clone is expanded.

d_call j_call clone_size v_call cdr3_nt cdr3_aa
NA TRBJ2-7 few TRBV29-1 TGCAGCGTCGCAAGGGAAGGTGGCTACGAGCAGTACTTC CSVAREGGYEQYF
TRBD2 TRBJ2-5 NA TRBV5-1 TGCGCCAGCAGCAAAGTTTTAGCGGGGACGGAAGAGACCCAGTACTTC CASSKVLAGTEETQYF
NA TRBJ1-2 NA TRBV2 TGTGCCAGCAGTGAAGAGACAGTGAAGGTCTATGGCTACACCTTC CASSEETVKVYGYTF
TRBD1 TRBJ1-2 NA TRBV27 TGTGCCAGCAGTAGGGACAGCCAAGTTTTCTTC CASSRDSQVFF
NA TRBJ1-5 NA TRBV6-5 TGTGCCAGCAGTTACACAGGCACCTATCAGCCCCAGCATTTT CASSYTGTYQPQHF
TRBD2 TRBJ2-5 NA TRBV7-6 TGTGCCAGCAGCTTAGTGGGGCTAGCGGGAAGAGAGACCCAGTACTTC CASSLVGLAGRETQYF
NA TRBJ1-2 NA TRBV30 TGTGCCTGGAGTGTACCGTGGCCAGGGAACTTATCCCTCTGGGGCTACACCTTC CAWSVPWPGNLSLWGYTF
NA TRBJ2-7 NA TRBV29-1 TGCAGCCCCAAGGTGGGGGGCGAGCAGTACTTC CSPKVGGEQYF
NA TRBJ2-6 NA TRBV15 TGTGCCACCAGCATCCCCCTCTCTGGGGCCAACGTCCTGACTTTC CATSIPLSGANVLTF
NA TRBJ2-1 NA TRBV30 TGTGCCTGGCACCGCGGGACGCCATACAATGAGCAGTTCTTC CAWHRGTPYNEQFF